This TCR beta chain appears in the sequencing data of a study of blood T cell repertoires in COVID-19 (dated by TCRdb to about 2020). Describing the broader study: The collaborator samples originated in the United States, Italy and Spain and spanned the acute and convalescent phases of COVID-19. The prospective study material was composed of cDNA or gDNA derived from T cells, B-cell-depleted T cells, or PBMCs. The dataset comprised deeply sampled blood TCRbeta repertoires from subjects exposed to, actively infected with, or recovered from COVID-19. A freely available public database, intended as a resource for researchers studying the immune response to SARS-CoV-2, is where the repertoires were released. Samples came from the ongoing ImmuneRACE study (first 160 participants) plus 1,254 subjects from 6 global collaborators. The sample metadata nearly always contained a de-identified subject ID, COVID-19 status, age in years and sex. HLA class I and class II types, where available, came from metadata supplied by the sample provider rather than from assay-based typing.

About this clone: There is no known antigen for this receptor. Base qualities are not provided; no much larger clone lies one nucleotide away.

Study-level results and caveats: The amount of clinical and demographic metadata varied by source and participant and was provided uncurated.

V is cut by 1 base and J by 11 bases, and the space between the germline ends is 14 bases. Sequences KGHSH (CDR1) and LQKENI (CDR2) are obtained from the germline V gene. The CDR3 starts with the cysteine, ends with the phenylalanine, and has 13 residues. CDR3 DNA is the only sequence kept; it has 39 bases, read in frame from the first base. Enrolling through a virtual design, the prospective study's participants ranged in age from about 18 to 100 years and lived across 20 to 25 United States geographic areas. To assign participants to cohorts, the prospective study relied on clinical history that participants themselves reported in a screening survey and a study questionnaire. Recovered participants in ImmuneRACE Cohort 3 were defined as having two consecutive negative NP/OP PCR tests, clearance from a healthcare professional, or resolution of symptoms. In the prospective study, whole blood, serum and a nasopharyngeal or oropharyngeal swab were collected from each participant by mobile phlebotomists. Participants in the prospective study had the option to provide additional blood draws and questionnaires over an approximately 2-month period. Prospective study blood samples were shipped either frozen or at room temperature before DNA extraction.

TCRbeta CDR3 regions were amplified from genomic DNA using the immunoSEQ Assay, a bias-controlled multiplex PCR. In the source study's methods: The number of nucleated cells in each sample was estimated by amplification of reference gene primers within the assay. To quantify the absolute abundance of each unique TCRbeta CDR3 rearrangement, sequence reads were collapsed and filtered. For each sample, productive Simpson clonality was calculated as the square root of Simpson's diversity index across productive rearrangements. The clones in this table, taken by TCRdb from immuneACCESS, are in-frame only. Not every clone is retained; where verified, under half of the shortfall comes from an unresolved V gene, and the cause of the rest is unknown. The DNA was the basis for D and trimming; V, J and clone size are from that table. For this sample there are nearly 200,000 clones; roughly 84% appear just once. 7% to 9% of the sample rests with the top ten.

Sequenced material: PBMCs or T cells enriched from blood (not recorded which). This receptor was obtained from a man in his forties or fifties who had recovered from COVID-19. The chain is encoded by TRBV18 joined to TRBJ1-1; the D gene is unclear. The encoded CDR3 is CASSPQEGPGAFF. The DNA is TGTGCCAGCTCACCACAGGAAGGGCCGGGGGCTTTCTTT. The CDR3, completed at both ends by the reference TRBV18 and TRBJ1-1 genes, gives the full variable domain NAGVMQNPRHLVRRRGQEARLRCSPMKGHSHVYWYRQLPEEGLKFMVYLQKENIIDESGMPKERFSAEFPKEGPSILRIQQVVRGDSAAYFCASSPQEGPGAFFGQGTRLTVV.